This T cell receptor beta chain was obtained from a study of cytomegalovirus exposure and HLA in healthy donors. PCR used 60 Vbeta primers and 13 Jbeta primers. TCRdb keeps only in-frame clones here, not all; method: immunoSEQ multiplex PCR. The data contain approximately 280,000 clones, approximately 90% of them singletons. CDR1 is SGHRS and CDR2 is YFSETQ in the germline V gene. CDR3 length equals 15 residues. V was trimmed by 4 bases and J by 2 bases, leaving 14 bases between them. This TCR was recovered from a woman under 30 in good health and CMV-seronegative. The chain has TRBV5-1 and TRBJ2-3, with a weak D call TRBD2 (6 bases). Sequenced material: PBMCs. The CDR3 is CASSPGTGNTDTQYF. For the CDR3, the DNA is TGCGCCAGCAGCCCCGGGACTGGGAACACAGATACGCAGTATTTT. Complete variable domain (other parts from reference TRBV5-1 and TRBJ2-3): KAGVTQTPRYLIKTRGQQVTLSCSPISGHRSVSWYQQTPGQGLQFLFEYFSETQRNKGNFPGRFSGRQFSNSRSEMNVSTLELGDSALYLCASSPGTGNTDTQYFGPGTRLTVL.